This T cell receptor (beta chain) was profiled in a study of identical twins. Whole-study findings and limits: Those out-of-frame alpha sequences shared by twins showed an excess of low generation probability.

CDR1 and CDR2 from the germline V gene are DFQATT and SNEGSKA (reference sequence). The V end lost 0 bases, the J end lost 0 bases, and 12 bases lay between the germline ends. The CDR3 extends over 16 amino acids. TCRdb processed the 5' RACE reads anew with MiXCR; each CDR3 protein has one entry. In the table there are over 600,000 distinct CDR3 sequences, around 20% of which are singletons. A word on this clonotype: Its antigen remains unknown.

These data also formed part of another study, on T cells expressing NK-cell markers. This second report adds: Dominant NKG2C+ clonotypes were found to form about 1.0-7.0% of CD8+ T cells in five to seven donors.

J is TRBJ2-1 and V is TRBV20-1; perhaps TRBD1 as D (6 bases). The clonotype comes from a woman younger than 35 in good health. Sequenced input: PBMCs. The CDR3 sequence: CSARDLEGGSYNEQFF. CDR3 in DNA: TGCAGTGCTAGAGACCTTGAAGGGGGCTCCTACAATGAGCAGTTCTTC.